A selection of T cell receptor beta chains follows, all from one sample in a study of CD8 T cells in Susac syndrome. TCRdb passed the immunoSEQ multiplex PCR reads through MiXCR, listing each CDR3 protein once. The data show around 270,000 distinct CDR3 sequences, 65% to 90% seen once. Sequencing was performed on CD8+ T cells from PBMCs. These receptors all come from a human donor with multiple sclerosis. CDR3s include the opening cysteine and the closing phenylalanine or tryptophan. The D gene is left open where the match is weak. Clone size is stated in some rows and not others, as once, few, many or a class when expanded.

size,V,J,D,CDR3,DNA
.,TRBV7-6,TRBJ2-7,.,CASSLGGGPTGEQYF,TGTGCCAGCAGCTTAGGTGGCGGGCCGACGGGGGAGCAGTACTTC
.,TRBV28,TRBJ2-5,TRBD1,CASRGQGAPRETQYF,TGTGCCAGCAGAGGACAGGGGGCCCCTAGGGAGACCCAGTACTTC
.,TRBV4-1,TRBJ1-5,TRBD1,CASSQQWDRSQHF,TGCGCCAGCAGCCAACAATGGGACAGGTCCCAGCATTTT
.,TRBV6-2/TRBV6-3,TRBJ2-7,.,CASSYYRSYEQYF,TGTGCCAGCAGTTATTACAGGTCGTACGAGCAGTACTTC
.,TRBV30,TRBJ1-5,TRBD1,CAWSRGGTGPSNQPQHF,TGTGCCTGGAGTCGGGGGGGGACAGGGCCCAGCAATCAGCCCCAGCATTTT
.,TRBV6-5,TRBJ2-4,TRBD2,CASSYSASGGFDKNIQYF,TGTGCCAGCAGTTACTCGGCTAGCGGGGGGTTCGACAAAAACATTCAGTACTTC
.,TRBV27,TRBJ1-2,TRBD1,CASSLGRGIMEGYTF,TGTGCCAGCAGTTTGGGCAGGGGGATAATGGAGGGCTACACCTTC
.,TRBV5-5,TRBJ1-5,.,CASSLGSYSNQPQHF,TGTGCCAGCAGCTTGGGCAGTTATAGCAATCAGCCCCAGCATTTT
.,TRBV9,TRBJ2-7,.,CASSAQGSYYEQYF,TGTGCCAGCAGCGCACAGGGTTCCTACTACGAGCAGTACTTC
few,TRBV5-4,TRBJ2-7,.,CASTSPDRYEQYF,TGTGCCAGCACCTCTCCCGATAGGTACGAGCAGTACTTC
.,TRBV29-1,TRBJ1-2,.,CSVEGGANYGYTF,TGCAGCGTTGAAGGGGGCGCGAACTATGGCTACACCTTC
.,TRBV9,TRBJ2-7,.,CASSVSGTGGTYEQYF,TGTGCCAGCAGCGTCTCCGGGACCGGAGGGACCTACGAGCAGTACTTC
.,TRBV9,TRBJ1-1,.,CASSPLLRGVTTEAFF,TGTGCCAGCAGCCCACTATTGAGAGGGGTGACCACTGAAGCTTTCTTT
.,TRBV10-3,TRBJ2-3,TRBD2,CAISEHFLAGGPMEDTQYF,TGTGCCATCAGTGAACACTTTCTAGCGGGAGGGCCTATGGAAGATACGCAGTATTTT
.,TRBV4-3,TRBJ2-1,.,CASSQRSYNEQFF,TGCGCCAGCAGCCAGCGAAGCTACAATGAGCAGTTCTTC
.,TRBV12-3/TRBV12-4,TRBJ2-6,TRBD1,CASTPGGQGYSGANVLTF,TGTGCCAGCACCCCGGGGGGACAGGGGTACTCTGGGGCCAACGTCCTGACTTTC
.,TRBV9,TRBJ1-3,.,CASTSSARANGNTIYF,TGTGCCAGCACCTCGTCGGCCAGGGCTAATGGAAACACCATATATTTT
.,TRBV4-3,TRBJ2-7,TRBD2,CASSQDLVPVAGGLPYEQYF,TGCGCCAGCAGCCAAGATCTGGTCCCGGTAGCGGGAGGGCTTCCCTACGAGCAGTACTTC
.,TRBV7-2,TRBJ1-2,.,CASSLVDSVNYGYTF,TGTGCCAGCAGCTTAGTGGACAGCGTGAACTATGGCTACACCTTC
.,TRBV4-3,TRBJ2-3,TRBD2,CASSQETPLAGVDTQYF,TGCGCCAGCAGCCAAGAAACCCCCCTAGCGGGAGTAGATACGCAGTATTTT
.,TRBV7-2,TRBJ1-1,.,CASSLTPLNTEAFF,TGTGCCAGCAGCTTAACGCCATTGAACACTGAAGCTTTCTTT
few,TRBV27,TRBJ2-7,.,CASSLGRTYEQYF,TGTGCCAGCAGTTTGGGCAGAACCTACGAGCAGTACTTC
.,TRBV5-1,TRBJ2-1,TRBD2,CASSYWQGGPYNEQFF,TGCGCCAGCAGCTATTGGCAGGGAGGGCCCTACAATGAGCAGTTCTTC
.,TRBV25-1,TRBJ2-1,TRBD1,CASSERPGQGAYNEQFF,TGTGCCAGCAGCGAAAGACCCGGACAGGGAGCCTACAATGAGCAGTTCTTC
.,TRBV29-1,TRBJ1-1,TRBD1,CSALDRGPFF,TGCAGCGCCTTGGACAGGGGTCCTTTCTTT
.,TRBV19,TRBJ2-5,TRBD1,CASSTSWQGARGETQYF,TGTGCCAGTAGCACCTCCTGGCAGGGGGCACGAGGCGAGACCCAGTACTTC
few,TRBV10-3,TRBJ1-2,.,CAISEDSGRGRGYTF,TGTGCCATCAGTGAGGACTCGGGCCGGGGAAGGGGCTACACCTTC
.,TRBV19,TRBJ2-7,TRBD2,CASSIGAGGHYEQYF,TGTGCCAGTAGTATCGGCGCGGGAGGACACTACGAGCAGTACTTC
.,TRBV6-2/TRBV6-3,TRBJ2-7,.,CASSYSGQAAYEQYF,TGTGCCAGCAGTTACTCGGGCCAGGCCGCCTACGAGCAGTACTTC
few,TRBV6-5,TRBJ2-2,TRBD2,CASRDGLADTGELFF,TGTGCCAGCAGGGACGGACTAGCGGACACCGGGGAGCTGTTTTTT